This entry describes one T cell receptor beta chain. It lacks a known antigen. No quality values exist for individual bases; no much larger clone is one base distant. Library preparation used the immunoSEQ multiplex PCR assay. A mixture of 60 forward primers for TCR Vbeta segments and 13 reverse primers for TCR Jbeta segments was used in the multiplex PCR. The CDR3 region of rearranged TCR beta genes was amplified from genomic DNA by a multiplex PCR assay. The amplified TCR beta libraries were sequenced on the Illumina HiSeq System as 87-base-pair reads. Turning to the authors' computational methods: A later analysis tallied around 87 million unique TCR beta chains across the 660 or so repertoires, and around 10 million of those chains were shared by two or more donors. To remove PCR and sequencing errors, raw reads were error-corrected and collapsed into unique sequences using a nearest-neighbor algorithm that merged closely related sequences. V, D and J gene segments were assigned by aligning CDR3 sequences to IMGT reference sequences. Each retained sequence needed at least a six-nucleotide match to both a V gene segment and a J gene segment. Rearrangements were called productive when the CDR3 lacked stop codons and stayed in frame with V and J; all others were non-productive. CDR3 was defined by IMGT convention, running from the second conserved V-encoded cysteine to the conserved J-encoded phenylalanine. The earlier analysis of about 530 of the donors excluded any sequence lacking an unambiguous match to a single V gene segment. An earlier analysis of several hundred of the donors called V segments functional above 56.7% productive rearrangements and segregating when the between-donor standard deviation exceeded 5%. A statistical classification framework was built to diagnose cytomegalovirus status from the catalog of TCR beta chain sequences. V and J gene assignment, in a later analysis, came from comparing TCR nucleotide sequences with IMGT/GENE-DB human TR gene sequences. Using the TCRdist pipeline, a later analysis assigned CDR3 sequences along with most-parsimonious VDJ recombination scenarios. In a later analysis, each TCR beta chain was defined by its CDR3 amino acid sequence together with its V-gene family, and reads without a unique V-gene family were excluded. A later analysis removed over 500 highly shared, low-generation-probability nucleotide sequences to deal with suspected cross-contamination and a sequencing artifact. In a later analysis, a clonal expansion index for each public chain was calculated from normalized within-repertoire ranks of inferred template counts. Generation probabilities in a later analysis came from a VDJ recombination model fitted to out-of-frame rearrangements, and those results were checked against IGoR. A later analysis scored TCR-TCR, TCR-HLA and TCR-CMV co-occurrence with hypergeometric tests, applying a repertoire-size bias correction to TCR pairs. False discovery rates were estimated in a later analysis by permuting HLA or CMV assignments 20 times. A later analysis grouped co-occurring TCRs with DBSCAN, adding TCRdist sequence similarity when clustering within HLA-allele-positive subsets. Co-occurrence clustering excluded repertoires with fewer than 30,000 or more than 120,000 public chains, plus five with anomalous nucleotide sharing. TCRdb carries this immuneACCESS record with in-frame sequences only. Its versions omit some clonotypes, under half of them owing to an unresolved V gene in the studies checked, with the rest unexplained. V and J calls and clone size are those listed in that table; D and trimming were worked out from the DNA. In this sample the table shows 190,000 or so clones, around 86% of which occur a single time. 6.5% of the sample belongs to the ten largest clones.

V loses 5 bases, J loses 7 bases, and the germline ends lie 15 bases apart. The CDR3 goes from the cysteine to the phenylalanine over 14 residues. Only the CDR3 portion is preserved as DNA: 42 bases, with reading frame beginning at the first base. CDR1 is given as LGHNA and CDR2 as YNFKEQ, both from the germline V gene. This sample was taken from a study of cytomegalovirus exposure and HLA in healthy donors (dated by TCRdb to about 2017). At the level of the whole study: An earlier analysis of fewer than 750 of the donors reported approximately 260 Gb of sequence data and 90 million to 120 million unique TCR beta sequences obtained from around 170 million T cells. An early release that covered 640 HLA-typed donors contained approximately 300 gigabases of sequencing data and around 85 million unique TCR sequences. Of the 300 to 400 genotyped donors, about 80% fell in the genetic ancestry cluster associated with self-reported Caucasian donors. The study aimed to test whether cataloging public T cell receptors could reveal signatures of past pathogen exposure. The T cell repertoires of under 700 subjects were profiled by immunosequencing and related to cytomegalovirus serostatus. Along with the approximately 650-subject first cohort, a separate validation cohort of roughly 110 different subjects was used. The study combined high-throughput TCR immunosequencing, statistical association of individual TCRs with disease status, and machine learning to predict cytomegalovirus infection status. A later analysis re-analyzed previously published TCR beta repertoires from roughly 690 donors and added high-resolution HLA genotyping to study TCR occurrence patterns. The later analysis used no new phenotypic data to find candidate immune exposures, relying instead on TCR beta sequences and their occurrence across donors. An earlier analysis of 450 to 750 of the donors used high-throughput TCR beta sequencing to judge whether each TCR beta V gene segment behaved as functional or pseudogenic. Donor age, sex, ethnicity and CMV serostatus were compiled together with the repertoire data. A later genetic analysis took genome-wide SNP genotypes for about 55% of the roughly 670 donors and used that subset as a discovery cohort. All discovery cohort repertoires had been generated using a single sequencing platform. HLA typing included class I and class II loci at four-digit resolution. Typing coverage varied by locus: roughly 629-640 donors for A, B, C, DRB1 and DQB1; roughly 560 for DQA1; approximately 610 for DPA1; under 490 for DPB1. Several DR-DQ haplotypes were handled as single units for association and clustering because linkage in the cohort was strong. Among 398 genotyped donors of the cohort, an average of 235,054 unique TCR beta nucleotide sequences were sequenced per donor, roughly 20% of them non-productive.

The cohort was made up of approximately 670 healthy bone marrow donors. All cohort members were sampled while nominally healthy, although unrecorded immune exposures were likely present. The donor was CMV seropositive and belonged to the group of over 250 seropositive cohort members. A peripheral blood sample was collected from each donor, and TCR beta sequencing was performed on peripheral blood mononuclear cells. The Qiagen DNeasy Blood Extraction Kit was used to extract genomic DNA from the blood cell samples. Summary of the overall study and its limitations: A cluster of highly shared sequence variants was judged likely to represent a technical artifact of the sequencing pipeline. Strong co-occurrence of HLA alleles, especially DR and DQ, made assigning TCR associations to individual alleles difficult. In a later analysis, TCR association rates were found to vary across HLA loci, with the most associated TCRs seen for DRB1 alleles and the fewest for HLA-C alleles. The authors suggested that the approach could potentially be generalized to other disease states and immunological phenotypes. The cohort was sequenced for TCR beta chains only, and without alpha or paired-chain data the features that could be detected were limited. A further reported finding was that TCR beta sequences accurately predicted the HLA-A and HLA-B alleles for most subjects in the first cohort. In vitro tests confirmed that a few of the cytomegalovirus-associated TCR beta chains recognize cytomegalovirus antigens. In both the original and validation cohorts, the classifier was reported to diagnose cytomegalovirus status with high specificity and sensitivity. Some IMGT-functional V segments, including TRBV6-2 and TRBV6-3, could not be distinguished by the 87-base-pair reads and were therefore excluded. Linkage disequilibrium might explain the correlated functional status among segregating V segments, but an unknown experimental factor could not be excluded. V-gene and J-gene trimming of TCR beta chains was associated with a missense DCLRE1C variant in a later genetic analysis, and the association was replicated in an independent cohort. The study listed approximately 150 TCR beta chains as associated with cytomegalovirus. Because HLA typing was unavailable for some donors at each locus, only the typed subset was used in association tests. A later genetic analysis reported fewer N-insertions in productive TCRs among donors in an Asian-associated ancestry cluster than the roughly 700-donor mean. A later analysis associated about 18,000 TCR beta sequences with specific HLA alleles at a false discovery rate of 0.05. Broadly in line with IMGT annotations, most TCR beta V segments showed up in productive rearrangements about 87% or about 30% of the time in an earlier analysis of several hundred of the donors. According to a later analysis, most CMV-associated TCR beta chains appeared to be HLA-restricted, and the HLA associations seemed to be driven largely by CMV exposure. The only immune exposure information available for the cohort was CMV serostatus. Across donors, most TCR sequences were observed very rarely, whereas some public TCRs were present in many individuals. In a later analysis, HLA-associated TCR beta chains showed more clonal expansion and lower generation probabilities than non-associated chains that were equally common. Because counts were too low, about 18 rarely observed V segments, including chromosome 9 orphons, were left out of the earlier analysis of roughly 600 of the donors. According to a later analysis, parvovirus B19, influenza, CMV and Epstein-Barr virus appeared linked to several top co-occurrence clusters. The presence/absence analyses assumed that sequencing depth was roughly uniform across donors, and that assumption may not be true.

The sequenced sample consisted of PBMCs. This chain joins TRBV4-2 to TRBJ1-5; 6 matching bases give a weak D call of TRBD1. This TCR was recovered from a woman aged 45 to 65 in good health and CMV-seropositive. The nucleotide sequence reads as follows: TGTGCCAGCAGCTTAAACAGGGTCGGGCAGCCCCAGCATTTT. Its product reads: CASSLNRVGQPQHF.